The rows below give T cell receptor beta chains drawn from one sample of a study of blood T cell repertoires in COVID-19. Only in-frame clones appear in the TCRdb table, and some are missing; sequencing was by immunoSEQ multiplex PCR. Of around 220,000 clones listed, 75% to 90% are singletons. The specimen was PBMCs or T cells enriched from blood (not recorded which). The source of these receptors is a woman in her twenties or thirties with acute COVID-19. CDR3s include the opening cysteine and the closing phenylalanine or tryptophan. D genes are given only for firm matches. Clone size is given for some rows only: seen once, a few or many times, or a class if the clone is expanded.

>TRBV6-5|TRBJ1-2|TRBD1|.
TGTGCCAGCAGATACACAGGGGGCGACTATGGCTACACCTTC
CASRYTGGDYGYTF
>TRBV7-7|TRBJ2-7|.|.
TGTGCTAGCAGCCGGGAGTGGGGGACCATATACGAGCAGTACTTC
CASSREWGTIYEQYF
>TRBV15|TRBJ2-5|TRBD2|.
TGTGCCACCAGCAGAGCCGGGGGGTTGCGCCTCCAAGAGACCCAGTACTTC
CATSRAGGLRLQETQYF
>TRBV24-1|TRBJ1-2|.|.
TGTGCCGACCCCACCAGGGTGACTTATCAAGGGGGCTACACCTTC
CADPTRVTYQGGYTF
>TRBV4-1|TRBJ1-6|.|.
TGCGCCAGCAGCCAAGATAGGGCAGCACAGGGCTATAATTCACCCCTCCACTTT
CASSQDRAAQGYNSPLHF
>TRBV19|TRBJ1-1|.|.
TGTGCCAGTAGTATAAGGGCCAGCGCGGGGACTGAAGCTTTCTTT
CASSIRASAGTEAFF
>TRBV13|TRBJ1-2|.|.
TGTGCCAGCAGCCCTACCGACAGTAACTATGGCTACACCTTC
CASSPTDSNYGYTF
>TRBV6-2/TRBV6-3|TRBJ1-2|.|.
TGTGCCAGCAGTTCCGTCGGGGGAGGCTACACCTTC
CASSSVGGGYTF
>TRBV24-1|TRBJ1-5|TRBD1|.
TGTGCCACCAGTCTGGCAGGGGGGCAGCCCCAGCATTTT
CATSLAGGQPQHF
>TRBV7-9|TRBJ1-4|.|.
TGTGCCAGCAGCTTATCTCGGAGTGTGGCCACCGCAGGGGAAAAACTGTTTTTT
CASSLSRSVATAGEKLFF
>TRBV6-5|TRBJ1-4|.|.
TGTGCCAGCAGGGACCAGGGCGCAACTAATGAAAAACTGTTTTTT
CASRDQGATNEKLFF
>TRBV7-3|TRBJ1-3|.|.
TGTGCCAGCAGCCCCACCGGGATCGCAAACACCATATATTTT
CASSPTGIANTIYF
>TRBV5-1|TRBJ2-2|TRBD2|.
TGCGCCAGCAGCTCACCAGCGGGAGGGCCCTCGGGCACCGGGGAGCTGTTTTTT
CASSSPAGGPSGTGELFF
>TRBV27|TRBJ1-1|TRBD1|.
TGTGCCAGCAGGATGGGACAGGGGAGGGGCACTGAAGCTTTCTTT
CASRMGQGRGTEAFF
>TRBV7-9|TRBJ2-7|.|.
TGTGCCAGCAGCCCAGGCAGCGGGTGGAGCTACGAGCAGTACTTC
CASSPGSGWSYEQYF
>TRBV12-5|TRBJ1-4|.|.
TGTGCTAGCGGTGTGGGGCAGGGATATAATGAAAAACTGTTTTTT
CASGVGQGYNEKLFF
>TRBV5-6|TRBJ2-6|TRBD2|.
TGTGCCAGCAGCTTGGGCGGGGGGGCCACCGGGGCCAACGTCCTGACTTTC
CASSLGGGATGANVLTF
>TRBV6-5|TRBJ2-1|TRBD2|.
TGTGCCAGCAGGATAAGCGGGGGTTACAATGAGCAGTTCTTC
CASRISGGYNEQFF
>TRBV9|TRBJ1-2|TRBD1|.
TGTGCCAGCAGCGGGACCGGGACAGGGTCCCCCTATGGCTACACCTTC
CASSGTGTGSPYGYTF
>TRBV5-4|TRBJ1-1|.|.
TGTGCCAGCAGCGAGCCGGGGAGGGGAACTGAAGCTTTCTTT
CASSEPGRGTEAFF
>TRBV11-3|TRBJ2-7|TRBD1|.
TGTGCCGGCAGCTTAGTAAAACAGGGGGACCCCTACGAGCAGTACTTC
CAGSLVKQGDPYEQYF
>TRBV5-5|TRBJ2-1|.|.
TGTGCCAGCAGCTTGAGAGTAGAATACAATGAGCAGTTCTTC
CASSLRVEYNEQFF
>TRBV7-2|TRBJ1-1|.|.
TGTGCCAGCAGCTTAGGCAGGGAGAACACTGAAGCTTTCTTT
CASSLGRENTEAFF
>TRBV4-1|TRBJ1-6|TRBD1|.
TGCGCCAGCAGCAGCCGACAGGGCCCGTCACCCCTCCACTTT
CASSSRQGPSPLHF
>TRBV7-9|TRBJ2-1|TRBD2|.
TGTGCCAGCAGCAACACCCTAGCGGGGGACTACAATGAGCAGTTCTTC
CASSNTLAGDYNEQFF
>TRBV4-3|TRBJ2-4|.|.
TGCGCCAGCAGCCAAGAACTAGGGTTCGGCAAAAACATTCAGTACTTC
CASSQELGFGKNIQYF
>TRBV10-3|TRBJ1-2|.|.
TGTGCCATCAGTGAGTCGACAGATAGCTATGGCTACACCTTC
CAISESTDSYGYTF
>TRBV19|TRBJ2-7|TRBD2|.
TGTGCCAGTAGTAAGGGACTAGCGGGAGGGTTTACCCACGAGCAGTACTTC
CASSKGLAGGFTHEQYF
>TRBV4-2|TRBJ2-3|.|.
TGTGCCAGCAGCCAGCCTCAGGGGTCAGATACGCAGTATTTT
CASSQPQGSDTQYF
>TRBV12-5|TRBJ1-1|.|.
TGTGCTAGTGGTTTTTACGGGTACACTGAAGCTTTCTTT
CASGFYGYTEAFF
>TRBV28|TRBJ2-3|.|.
TGTGCCAGCAGCGACCTTACAGGTCGCGCAGATACGCAGTATTTT
CASSDLTGRADTQYF
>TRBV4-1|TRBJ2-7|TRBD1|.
TGCGCCAGCAGCCCGATAGCCCAGGGGGCCTACGAGCAGTACTTC
CASSPIAQGAYEQYF
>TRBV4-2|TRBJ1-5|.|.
TGTGCCAGCAGCCAACGTACCAGCGGCAATCAGCCCCAGCATTTT
CASSQRTSGNQPQHF
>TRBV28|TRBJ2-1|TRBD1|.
TGTGCCAGCAGTTCACCGGGACAGGACAATGAGCAGTTCTTC
CASSSPGQDNEQFF
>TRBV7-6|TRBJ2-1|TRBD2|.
TGTGCCAGCAGCCCACCCCCCGGGACTAGCGGGAACAATGAGCAGTTCTTC
CASSPPPGTSGNNEQFF
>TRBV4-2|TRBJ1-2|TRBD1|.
TGTGCCAGCAGCCAAGTGGGACAGGGGGAAGGCGGCTACACCTTC
CASSQVGQGEGGYTF
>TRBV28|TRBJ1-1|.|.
TGTGCCAGCAGTAAGGACACCACGCACACTGAAGCTTTCTTT
CASSKDTTHTEAFF
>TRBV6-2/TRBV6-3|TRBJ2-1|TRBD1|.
TGTGCCAGCATCCCGCGACAGGGCACCTACAATGAGCAGTTCTTC
CASIPRQGTYNEQFF
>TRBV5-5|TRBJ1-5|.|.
TGTGCCAGCAGCTTGGGGGACAATTATCAGCCCCAGCATTTT
CASSLGDNYQPQHF
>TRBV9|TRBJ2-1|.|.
TGTGCCAGCAGCGTAGAGGTCTACCGAGGTGAGCAGTTCTTC
CASSVEVYRGEQFF
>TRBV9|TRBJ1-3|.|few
TGTGCCAGCAGCGTAGCTACGGGGGGGGCGCAAGGAAACACCATATATTTT
CASSVATGGAQGNTIYF
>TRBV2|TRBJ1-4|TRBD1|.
TGTGCCAGCAGTGAAGGACAGGGAGGTCTAGAAAAACTGTTTTTT
CASSEGQGGLEKLFF
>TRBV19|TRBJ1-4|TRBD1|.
TGTGCCAGTAGTATACGACAGGGAGTTGCCACTAATGAAAAACTGTTTTTT
CASSIRQGVATNEKLFF
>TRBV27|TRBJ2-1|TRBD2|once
TGTGCCAGCAGTTGGGGGGGACTAGGAGGGGACAATGAGCAGTTCTTC
CASSWGGLGGDNEQFF
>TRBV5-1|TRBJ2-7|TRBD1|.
TGCGCCAGCAGCCCCCTCGGTCAGGGGGTGTCTTACGAGCAGTACTTC
CASSPLGQGVSYEQYF